These 14 T cell receptor beta chains were all obtained from the same sample, sequenced in a study of blood T cell repertoires in COVID-19. The data were produced by immunoSEQ multiplex PCR, yet TCRdb's version contains in-frame clones alone and is incomplete. The repertoire holds approximately 91,000 clones, with 80% as singletons. The specimen was peripheral blood. These TCRs come from a human donor in a cohort sampled during active COVID-19.

The chain uses TRBV14 and TRBJ2-5, with TRBD2 matching over 7 bases. J was trimmed by 4 bases and V by 4 bases; bases with no gene match: 9. The CDR3 totals 15 residues. Germline loops: CDR1 SGHDN, CDR2 FVKESK. CDR3 nucleotide sequence: TGTGCCAGCAGCCGGGCGGGAGCGGGATTAGAGACCCAGTACTTC. Its protein is CASSRAGAGLETQYF.

The chain employs TRBV9 and TRBJ2-2; 7 nucleotides align to TRBD2. V shed 0 bases and J 4 bases; nucleotides not matched to a gene: 0. The CDR3 runs to 14 residues. Germline-derived CDR1 and CDR2 are SGDLS and YYNGEE. CDR3 sequence reads: CASSVAGGTGELFF. The CDR3 DNA follows: TGTGCCAGCAGCGTAGCGGGAGGCACCGGGGAGCTGTTTTTT.

The V and J genes are TRBV18 and TRBJ2-7; TRBD2 agrees at 7 bases. The CDR3 is 15 amino acids. Germline V CDR1 and CDR2: KGHSH, LQKENI. After removal of 3 bases from V and 3 bases from J, the junction contained 8 bases not matched to a gene. The CDR3 region is CASSPQRTRGYEQYF. CDR3 DNA: TGTGCCAGCTCACCCCAGAGGACTAGAGGCTACGAGCAGTACTTC.

V gene TRBV29-1 combines with J gene TRBJ1-1, with TRBD1 identical over 8 bases. V lost 6 bases, J lost 1 base, and 7 bases stayed unmatched. The CDR3 is 14 amino acids. The germline gives CDR1 SQVTM, CDR2 ANQGSEA. DNA of the CDR3: TGCAGCGTGGCTACCGGGACAGGGAACACTGAAGCTTTCTTT. Translation gives CSVATGTGNTEAFF.

This chain uses TRBV6-5 with TRBJ1-2; TRBD1 agrees at 8 bases. Trimming removed 6 bases from V and 8 bases from J; junction bases left unmatched: 8. The CDR3 is 13 residues long. Per the germline V gene, CDR1 is MNHEY and CDR2 is SVGAGI. In nucleotides, the CDR3 is TGTGCCAGCAGCCGTACGACAGGGGACGGCTACACCTTC. It codes for CASSRTTGDGYTF.

V is TRBV30 and J is TRBJ1-4; maybe TRBD1 (5 bases). Germline assignment: CDR1 GTSNPN and CDR2 SVGIG (reference sequence). There are 16 residues in the CDR3. V shed 4 bases and J shed 4 bases, with 19 bases lying between them. The CDR3 region is CAWNPPLDRHNEKLFF. Here the CDR3 DNA reads TGTGCCTGGAATCCACCCCTCGACAGACATAATGAAAAACTGTTTTTT.

J is TRBJ2-2 and V is TRBV5-5; 7 bases agree with TRBD2. CDR3 size: 16 residues. The junction had 13 bases not matched to a gene; V was cut back by 4 bases and J by 7 bases. Per germline, CDR1 SGHKS and CDR2 YYEKEE (reference sequence). CDR3 in DNA: TGTGCCAGCAGCCCTCGGACGGGGGGAGGGAACGGGGAGCTGTTTTTT. This translates into CASSPRTGGGNGELFF.

Only a few counts were recorded for this clone. The CDR3: CASSIRGAGGMNTEAFF. CDR3 nucleotides: TGTGCCAGTAGTATAAGAGGGGCAGGGGGAATGAACACTGAAGCTTTCTTT. The genes are TRBV19 and TRBJ1-1; 7 nucleotides line up with TRBD1. V trimming: 2 bases; J trimming: 0 bases; junction bases outside the gene matches: 9. Germline assignment: CDR1 LNHDA and CDR2 SQIVND (reference sequence). The CDR3 covers 17 residues.

The V call is TRBV6-5, the J call TRBJ1-6; D not certain. With 6 bases removed from V and 8 bases from J, the gap between germline ends came to 8 bases. The V gene's germline CDR1 is MNHEY and CDR2 SVGAGI. The length of the CDR3 is 12 residues. The CDR3 DNA reads as TGTGCCAGCAGGGAGGCGGATTCACCCCTCCACTTT. Translation gives CASREADSPLHF.

The V and J genes are TRBV9 and TRBJ1-1; 7 bases align to TRBD1. This CDR3 is built from 15 residues. CDR1 SGDLS and CDR2 YYNGEE come from the germline V gene. V shed 4 bases, J shed 3 bases, and the junction held 9 bases outside the gene matches. The CDR3 reads CASSSHGQGDTEAFF. The CDR3 DNA follows: TGTGCCAGCAGCTCTCACGGGCAGGGGGACACTGAAGCTTTCTTT.

The chain joins TRBV7-2 to TRBJ1-1, with 8 bases fitting TRBD1. CDR3 length equals 13 residues. CDR1 is SGHTA, CDR2 FQGNSA, per germline. With V trimmed by 4 bases and J by 4 bases, 2 bases remained unmatched. Here the CDR3 DNA reads TGTGCCAGCAGCTCGGGACAGGTCACTGAAGCTTTCTTT. This encodes CASSSGQVTEAFF.

The J gene is TRBJ2-3, the V gene TRBV7-9; TRBD1 matches 9 bases. Germline CDR1 reads SEHNR; CDR2 reads FQNEAQ (reference sequence). The ends lost 4 bases at V and 6 bases at J; junction bases unmatched: 8. The CDR3 is made up of 15 amino acids. CDR3 loop: CASSSTGGLGDTQYF. As DNA, the CDR3 is TGTGCCAGCAGCTCAACAGGGGGCCTTGGGGATACGCAGTATTTT.

This clone occurred a few times. As DNA, the CDR3 is TGTGCCAGCAGCGAGACAGGAATCTATGGCTACACCTTC. Translation gives CASSETGIYGYTF. V is TRBV12-3 or TRBV12-4 and J is TRBJ1-2; possible D gene TRBD1, 6 bases. The CDR3 sequence is 13 residues long. V gave up 6 bases and J gave up 4 bases, with 12 bases separating them.

The chain combines TRBV5-1 with TRBJ2-7; a weak D match, TRBD1 (6 bases). The CDR3 runs 15 residues. Per germline, CDR1 SGHRS and CDR2 YFSETQ. V was shortened by 3 bases and J by 3 bases, with 16 bases between the two germline ends. The CDR3 spells CASSSLDRRNYEQYF. The CDR3 coding sequence is TGCGCCAGCAGCTCATTAGACAGGCGAAACTACGAGCAGTACTTC. Together with reference TRBV5-1 and TRBJ2-7, the CDR3 gives the full variable domain: KAGVTQTPRYLIKTRGQQVTLSCSPISGHRSVSWYQQTPGQGLQFLFEYFSETQRNKGNFPGRFSGRQFSNSRSEMNVSTLELGDSALYLCASSSLDRRNYEQYFGPGTRLTVT.